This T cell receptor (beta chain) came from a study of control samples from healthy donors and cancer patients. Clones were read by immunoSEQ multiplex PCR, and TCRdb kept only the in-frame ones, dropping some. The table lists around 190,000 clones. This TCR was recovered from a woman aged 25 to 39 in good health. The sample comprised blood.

This CDR3 reads CASSLREAELTEAFF. CDR3 nucleotides: TGCGCCAGCAGCTTGCGTGAGGCTGAGTTGACTGAAGCTTTCTTT. The rearrangement joins TRBV5-1 to TRBJ1-1, with no clear D. The CDR3 is made up of 15 amino acids. V gave up 1 base and J gave up 5 bases, with 15 bases separating them. CDR1 SGHRS and CDR2 YFSETQ come from the germline V gene.